The source of this T cell receptor (beta chain) is a study of control samples from healthy donors and cancer patients. Only in-frame clones appear in the TCRdb table, and some are missing; sequencing was by immunoSEQ multiplex PCR. The sample lists some 160,000 clones; around 90% were seen once. Trimming removed 5 bases from V and 4 bases from J, with 9 bases in between. Per the germline V gene, CDR1 is KGHDR and CDR2 is SFDVKD. The CDR3 consists of 13 residues. This clonotype was sampled from a man between 25 and 39 years old in good health. J is TRBJ2-3 and V is TRBV24-1; weak D call: TRBD1 (6 bases). The sequenced material came from blood. CDR3 sequence reads: CATSVGAADTQYF. As DNA, the CDR3 is TGTGCCACCAGTGTGGGGGCCGCAGATACGCAGTATTTT.